Ten or more counts support the clone carrying this T cell receptor beta chain. Its antigen is currently unknown. A lack of ophthalmopathy progression within 18 months defined stable Graves' hyperthyroidism. The data were obtained in a study of T cells in Graves' hyperthyroidism and ophthalmopathy. The study, taken as a whole, reports: Most thyroid clonotypes that were expanded above 0.001 also turned up in blood.

Researchers took RNA transcripts and amplified the TCR beta CDR3 regions from them. The study used the HTBI primer set for a first-round RT-PCR of the TCR CDR3. In TCRdb, the multiplex PCR reads were re-called with MiXCR into one record per CDR3 protein. The repertoire holds roughly 750,000 distinct CDR3 sequences, with approximately 16% as singletons. V lost 1 base, J lost 5 bases, and 12 bases lay in between. This CDR3 is 15 amino acids long. Germline CDR1 and CDR2: LGHNA and YSLEER. The V gene is TRBV4-3, the J gene TRBJ2-1; D call uncertain. What was sequenced was blood. The sequence was obtained from a young man with Graves' hyperthyroidism. The CDR3 loop is CASSQGWPPNNEQFF. The CDR3 DNA follows: TGCGCCAGCAGCCAAGGTTGGCCCCCCAACAATGAGCAGTTCTTC.